These 31 T cell receptor beta chains share one sample of origin, sequenced in a study of post-analysis software for immune sequencing data. Study-level results: TRBV5-6, TRBV5-1 and TRBV20-1 belonged to a set of about five TRBV segments that were more frequent in patients than controls.

Presence of unique molecular identifiers characterized the TCR beta cDNA libraries. A single record per CDR3 protein comes from TCRdb applying MiXCR to the PCR reads. The sample contains about 430,000 distinct CDR3 sequences, over 30% of which appear only once. These TCRs' antigens remain unknown. The sample was blood. Receptor source: a girl aged 2-9 years with multiple sclerosis.

The chain employs TRBV3-1 and TRBJ2-7, with 7 positions matching TRBD2. Germline values: CDR1 LGHDT, CDR2 YNNKEL (reference sequence). This CDR3 has 15 residues. V shed 4 bases and J 5 bases; nucleotides not matched to a gene: 11. The CDR3 DNA follows: TGTGCCAGCAGCCGTGGGGACTACTGGCCCGACGAGCAGTACTTC. This encodes CASSRGDYWPDEQYF.

The rearrangement links TRBV27 to TRBJ2-5, with TRBD1 matching 12 bases. This CDR3 has 15 residues. CDR1 and CDR2 from the germline V gene are MNHEY and SMNVEV (reference sequence). Germline trimming cut 5 bases from V and 6 bases from J; bases unmatched to any gene: 7. CDR3 region: CASSPWDRGLKTQYF. The CDR3 DNA sequence: TGTGCCAGCAGTCCCTGGGACAGGGGGCTGAAGACCCAGTACTTC.

The chain uses TRBV7-2 and TRBJ2-4; D might be TRBD1 (5 bases). The J call is doubtful: the DNA matches TRBJ2-7 better. The CDR3 runs 15 residues. Germline CDR1 and CDR2: SGHTA and FQGNSA. The CDR3 protein is CASSFFQGNANEQYF. Written as DNA, the CDR3 is TGTGCCAGCAGCTTCTTCCAGGGAAATGCAAACGAGCAGTACTTC.

This chain joins TRBV28 and TRBJ1-1; D is unresolved. Germline V CDR1 and CDR2: MDHEN, SYDVKM. The CDR3 has 13 residues. Between the trimmed V and J ends, which lost 4 bases and 0 bases, there was a span of 6 bases. CDR3 DNA sequence: TGTGCCAGCAGTTGGTACATGAACACTGAAGCTTTCTTT. Translation: CASSWYMNTEAFF.

The V and J genes are TRBV5-6 and TRBJ1-5, with D unclear. Trimming cost V 1 base and J 5 bases, with 16 bases left between them. CDR1 is SGHDT and CDR2 is YYEEEE in the germline V gene. The CDR3 totals 16 residues. The CDR3 nucleotides read TGTGCCAGCAGCTTGCGGTATGGCCTCTCCGATCAGCCCCAGCATTTT. As protein: CASSLRYGLSDQPQHF.

The chain is built from TRBV28 and TRBJ2-7; no reliable D call. The V gene lost 6 bases and the J gene lost 1 base, with 7 bases spanning the gap. This CDR3 spans 12 amino acids. Germline V gives CDR1 MDHEN, CDR2 SYDVKM. This chain's CDR3 is CASSGFSYEQYF. The DNA of the CDR3 is TGTGCCAGCAGCGGGTTTTCCTACGAGCAGTACTTC.

V and J are TRBV7-3 and TRBJ2-1; possibly TRBD1 for D (6 bases). Between the trimmed V and J ends, which lost 5 bases and 5 bases, there was a span of 13 bases. Germline V gene lookup returns CDR1 SGHTA and CDR2 FQGTGA. This CDR3 spans 14 amino acids. CDR3 sequence: CASSRDMGHNEQFF. CDR3 sequence (DNA): TGTGCCAGCAGCCGGGACATGGGGCACAATGAGCAGTTCTTC. Looking up the rest from reference TRBV7-3 and TRBJ2-1 gives the full variable domain: GAGVSQTPSNKVTEKGKYVELRCDPISGHTALYWYRQSLGQGPEFLIYFQGTGAADDSGLPNDRFFAVRPEGSVSTLKIQRTERGDSAVYLCASSRDMGHNEQFFGPGTRLTVL.

The sample holds many counts of this clonotype. The CDR3 spells CASSQDPGTARDQYF. The DNA of the CDR3 is TGCGCCAGCAGCCAAGATCCCGGGACAGCCAGGGACCAGTACTTC. The chain couples TRBV4-1 to TRBJ2-5; 7 nucleotides line up with TRBD1. The V and J ends lost 0 bases and 10 bases, in that order; junction bases with no gene match: 11. CDR1 MGHRA and CDR2 YSYEKL come from the germline V gene. CDR3 size: 15 residues.

The chain uses TRBV20-1 and TRBJ2-7; TRBD1 matches 9 bases. In germline, CDR1 is DFQATT, CDR2 SNEGSKA (reference sequence). The J segment lost 6 bases and the V segment lost 3 bases, leaving 6 bases of the junction unmatched. The CDR3 has 13 residues. CDR3 region: CSARGQGGFEQYF. The CDR3 bases are TGCAGTGCTAGGGGACAGGGAGGCTTCGAGCAGTACTTC.

The rearrangement links TRBV21-1 to TRBJ1-5; TRBD1, the table's D call, lacks a check against the DNA. TRBV21-1 is shown as a pseudogene. CDR3 length: 15 amino acids. The DNA for the CDR3 is TGTGCCAGAAACTACGACAGGTGCCTCAATCAGCCCCAGCATTTT. Its protein is CARNYDRCLNQPQHF.

The sample holds a few counts of this clonotype. The rearrangement uses TRBV20-1 and TRBJ1-5, with a weak D call TRBD1 (5 bases). Germline loops: CDR1 DFQATT, CDR2 SNEGSKA (reference sequence). V gave up 3 bases and J gave up 2 bases, with 11 bases separating them. The CDR3 is 14 residues long. The CDR3 sequence is CSARAGTGNQPQHF. CDR3 nucleotide sequence: TGCAGTGCTAGGGCCGGGACTGGCAATCAGCCCCAGCATTTT.

Notes on this clonotype: One end of the junction varies from germline; a read error may be responsible. This sequence joins TRBV12-3 or TRBV12-4 and TRBJ2-3, with 8 bases aligning to TRBD1. The length of the CDR3 is 15 residues. The CDR3: CASSVRDRQADAQYF. Written as DNA, the CDR3 is TGTGCCAGCAGTGTCCGGGACAGGCAAGCAGATGCGCAGTATTTT.

This clonotype occurred a few times. This chain uses TRBV12-3 or TRBV12-4 with TRBJ2-1; 8 positions match TRBD2. The CDR3 extends over 14 amino acids. Trimming at V came to 4 bases and at J to 7 bases, leaving 6 bases not matched to a gene. CDR3 nucleotide sequence: TGTGCCAGCAGTTCCCTAGCGGGCAGGAATGAGCAGTTCTTC. Protein product: CASSSLAGRNEQFF.

The chain combines TRBV28 with TRBJ2-1; D call uncertain. Germline CDR1 MDHEN, CDR2 SYDVKM. The V end was cut by 1 base, the J end by 11 bases, with 9 bases between. The CDR3 totals 12 residues. CDR3 loop: CASSLLGSKQFF. In nucleotides, the CDR3 is TGTGCCAGCAGTTTATTGGGGTCCAAGCAGTTCTTC.

The gene calls are TRBV6-1 and TRBJ1-5; TRBD1 matches at 7 bases. The V gene's germline CDR1 is MNHNS and CDR2 SASEGT. Trimming cost V 6 bases and J 5 bases; bases outside gene matches: 7. The CDR3 covers 14 residues. In DNA form, the CDR3 reads TGTGCCAGCAGGGGGGACAGATGGTATCAGCCCCAGCATTTT. Protein: CASRGDRWYQPQHF.

The table lists this clonotype with a few counts. The chain carries TRBV12-5 and TRBJ1-2, with TRBD1 identical over 7 bases. Trimming at V came to 1 base and at J to 2 bases, leaving 1 base not matched to a gene. The CDR3 consists of 14 residues. Germline V gene sequence: CDR1 LGHNT, CDR2 FRNRAP. The CDR3 DNA sequence: TGTGCTAGTGGTTTGGGGGGACAGAACTATGGCTACACCTTC. Protein sequence: CASGLGGQNYGYTF.

For the CDR3, the DNA is TGCAGTGCTAGACTTGGAGGCTACACCTTC. Encoded protein: CSARLGGYTF. V is TRBV20-1 and J is TRBJ1-2; D is unclear. CDR1 and CDR2 from the germline V gene are DFQATT and SNEGSKA (reference sequence). This CDR3 contains 10 residues. V was cut by 2 bases and J by 8 bases, with 6 bases left in between.

The rearrangement uses TRBV10-2 and TRBJ2-7; TRBD2 might be the D (6 bases). Gene TRBJ2-5 matches the end of the DNA better, so the J call may be wrong. Germline V gives CDR1 WSHSY, CDR2 SAAADI. The CDR3 has 15 residues. The chain's CDR3 is CASSESWTIEETQYF. The CDR3 nucleotides are TGCGCCAGCAGTGAGTCGTGGACTATTGAAGAGACCCAGTACTTC.

V gene TRBV5-1 combines with J gene TRBJ1-5; D unresolved. Per the germline V gene, CDR1 is SGHRS and CDR2 is YFSETQ. Trimming pared 5 bases from V and 4 bases from J, leaving 13 bases between. The CDR3 loop spans 14 amino acids. CDR3 region: CASSFNGENQPQHF. DNA of the CDR3: TGCGCCAGCAGTTTCAACGGGGAGAATCAGCCCCAGCATTTT.

There are a few counts of this clonotype. An end of the junction does not agree with germline; a read error may underlie this. The chain carries TRBV5-4 and TRBJ2-3; D is uncertain. This CDR3 is 13 amino acids long. Germline V gene data show CDR1 as SGHNT and CDR2 as YYREEE (reference sequence). DNA for the CDR3: TGTGCCGGCAGCTTGGTCGCAGCAGATACGCAGTATTTT. This translates into CAGSLVAADTQYF.

The CDR3 sequence: CASSLSYRGHTEAFF. The CDR3 DNA reads TGTGCCAGCAGTCTAAGCTACAGGGGGCATACTGAAGCTTTCTTT. The V and J genes are TRBV27 and TRBJ1-1, with TRBD1 matching over 9 bases. Germline trimming cut 5 bases from V and 5 bases from J; bases unmatched to any gene: 9. The CDR3 contains 15 residues. Germline V gene sequence: CDR1 MNHEY, CDR2 SMNVEV (reference sequence).

This clonotype was detected a few times. This chain connects TRBV5-1 to TRBJ2-7; 9 positions match TRBD2. With V trimmed by 4 bases and J by 12 bases, 20 bases remained unmatched. The germline V gene has CDR1 SGHRS and CDR2 YFSETQ. This CDR3 is 16 amino acids long. CDR3 sequence (DNA): TGCGCCAGCAGCCCACTCCCGGATAGCGGGGGCCCCCTACCGTACTTC. Its protein is CASSPLPDSGGPLPYF.

This chain joins TRBV4-3 and TRBJ2-5; the match to TRBD2 covers 11 bases. CDR1 LGHNA and CDR2 YSLEER come from the germline V gene. This CDR3 contains 17 residues. J lost 1 base, V lost 1 base, and 5 bases had no gene match. The CDR3 bases are TGCGCCAGCAGCCAAGGGGGTAGCGGGAGGGCCCAAGAGACCCAGTACTTC. Translated: CASSQGGSGRAQETQYF.

This rearrangement joins TRBV14 to TRBJ2-7; D might be TRBD1 or TRBD2, each matching 5 bases. CDR3 length: 15 residues. Germline CDR1 reads SGHDN; CDR2 reads FVKESK. Trimming cost V 2 bases and J 2 bases, with 13 bases left between them. The CDR3 DNA reads TGTGCCAGCAGCCAAAATTCCGGGGCCCCCTACGAGCAGTACTTC. Amino acid sequence: CASSQNSGAPYEQYF.

In this sample, this clonotype turned up a few times. The chain recombines TRBV5-1 with TRBJ2-1; 11 bases line up with TRBD1. This CDR3 contains 15 residues. Trimming cost V 1 base and J 7 bases; bases outside gene matches: 4. Per the germline V gene, CDR1 is SGHRS and CDR2 is YFSETQ. The CDR3 bases are TGCGCCAGCAGCTTGATGGACAGGGGGCGGAATGAGCAGTTCTTC. Translation gives CASSLMDRGRNEQFF.

The chain is built from TRBV12-3 or TRBV12-4 and TRBJ2-1; tentatively, D is TRBD2 (5 bases). Deletions cut 8 bases from V and 4 bases from J, with 15 bases between. The length of the CDR3 is 14 residues. DNA for the CDR3: TGTGCCAGCCGCCCCCGCGGGCGGTACAATGAGCAGTTCTTC. This translates into CASRPRGRYNEQFF.

This sequence joins TRBV7-9 and TRBJ1-1; D gene ambiguous. The length of the CDR3 is 15 residues. Per germline, CDR1 SEHNR and CDR2 FQNEAQ (reference sequence). Trimming shortened V by 1 base and J by 5 bases, and 14 bases separated the two germline ends. The CDR3 DNA follows: TGTGCCAGCAGCTTAGGCCTGGGAGTTATTACTGAAGCTTTCTTT. It is translated as CASSLGLGVITEAFF. The full variable domain, with the rest looked up from reference TRBV7-9 and TRBJ1-1, is DTGVSQNPRHKITKRGQNVTFRCDPISEHNRLYWYRQTLGQGPEFLTYFQNEAQLEKSRLLSDRFSAERPKGSFSTLEIQRTEQGDSAMYLCASSLGLGVITEAFFGQGTRLTVV.

The rearrangement links TRBV5-1 to TRBJ1-4; tentative D call: TRBD1 (6 bases). The ends were cut back, 5 bases at V and 2 bases at J, with 10 bases in the middle. The CDR3 is made up of 14 amino acids. Per germline, CDR1 SGHRS and CDR2 YFSETQ. CDR3 coding DNA: TGCGCCAGCAGGCCACAGGGTACTAATGAAAAACTGTTTTTT. Translating it yields CASRPQGTNEKLFF.

This chain links TRBV12-3 or TRBV12-4 with TRBJ2-1, with D maybe TRBD2 (6 bases). V shed 9 bases and J shed 5 bases, with 20 bases lying between them. The CDR3 sequence is 15 residues long. CDR3 sequence reads: CASHMPGGVDNEQFF. CDR3 bases: TGTGCCAGTCATATGCCCGGGGGAGTGGACAATGAGCAGTTCTTC.

The chain combines TRBV12-3 or TRBV12-4 with TRBJ1-2; D remains unclear. This CDR3 contains 15 residues. V was cut by 5 bases and J by 8 bases, with 21 bases left in between. The CDR3, as DNA: TGTGCCAGCAGTCCCCCTCAGAGGCTTCGTGGCGGCTACACCTTC. It yields the protein CASSPPQRLRGGYTF.

This clonotype turned up a few times. V and J are TRBV7-3 and TRBJ2-7; D uncertain. CDR1 and CDR2 from the germline V gene are SGHTA and FQGTGA. The V and J ends lost 5 bases and 0 bases respectively, with 11 bases between them. This CDR3 has 14 amino acids. Written as DNA, the CDR3 is TGTGCCAGCAGCCCCGACATAAGCTCCTACGAGCAGTACTTC. Its protein product is CASSPDISSYEQYF.